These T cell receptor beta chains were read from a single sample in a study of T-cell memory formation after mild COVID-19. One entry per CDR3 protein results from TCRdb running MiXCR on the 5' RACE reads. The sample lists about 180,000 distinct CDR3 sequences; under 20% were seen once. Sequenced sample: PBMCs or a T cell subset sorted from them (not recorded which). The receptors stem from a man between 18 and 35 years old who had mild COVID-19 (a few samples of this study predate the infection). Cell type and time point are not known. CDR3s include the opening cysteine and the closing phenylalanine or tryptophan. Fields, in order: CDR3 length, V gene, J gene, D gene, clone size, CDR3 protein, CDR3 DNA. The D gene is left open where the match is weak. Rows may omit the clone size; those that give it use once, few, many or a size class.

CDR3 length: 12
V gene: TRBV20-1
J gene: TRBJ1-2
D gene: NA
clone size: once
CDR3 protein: CSASWGVYGYTF
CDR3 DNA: TGCAGTGCTAGTTGGGGGGTCTATGGCTACACCTTC

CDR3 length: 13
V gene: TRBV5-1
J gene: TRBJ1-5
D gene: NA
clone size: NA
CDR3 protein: CARNRTLNQPQHF
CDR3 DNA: TGCGCCAGGAACAGGACCCTCAATCAGCCCCAGCATTTT

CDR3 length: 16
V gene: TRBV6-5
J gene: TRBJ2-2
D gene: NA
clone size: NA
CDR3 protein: CASSRTGTVNTGELFF
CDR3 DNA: TGTGCCAGCAGCCGTACCGGGACGGTGAACACCGGGGAGCTGTTTTTT

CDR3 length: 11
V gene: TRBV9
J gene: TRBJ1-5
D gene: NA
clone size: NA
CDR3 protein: CASGSTEPQHF
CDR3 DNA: TGTGCCAGCGGTAGTACGGAGCCCCAGCATTTT

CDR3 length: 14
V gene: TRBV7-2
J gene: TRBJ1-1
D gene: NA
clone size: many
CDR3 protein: CASSLVTVNTEAFF
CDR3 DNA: TGTGCCAGCAGCTTAGTGACAGTAAACACTGAAGCTTTCTTT

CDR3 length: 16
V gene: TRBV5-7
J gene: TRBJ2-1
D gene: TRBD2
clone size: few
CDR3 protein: CASSLGGGIPHGEQFF
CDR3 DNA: TGTGCCAGCAGCCTGGGCGGGGGGATTCCCCACGGTGAGCAGTTCTTC

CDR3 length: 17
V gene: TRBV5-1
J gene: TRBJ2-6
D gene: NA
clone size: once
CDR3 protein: CASSLGGSLSGANVLTF
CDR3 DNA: TGCGCCAGCAGCTTGGGAGGGAGCCTCTCTGGGGCCAACGTCCTGACTTTC

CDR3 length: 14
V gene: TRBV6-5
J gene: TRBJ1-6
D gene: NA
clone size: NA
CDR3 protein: CANLTAGLNSPLHF
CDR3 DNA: TGTGCCAATCTCACAGCGGGGCTCAATTCACCCCTCCACTTT

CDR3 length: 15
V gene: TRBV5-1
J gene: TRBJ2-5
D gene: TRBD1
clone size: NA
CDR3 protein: CASSFADRGRETQYF
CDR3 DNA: TGCGCCAGCAGCTTTGCTGACAGGGGACGGGAGACCCAGTACTTC

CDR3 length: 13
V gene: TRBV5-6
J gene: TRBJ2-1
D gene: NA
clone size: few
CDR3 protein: CASSFPAGGEQFF
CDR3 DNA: TGTGCCAGCAGCTTCCCGGCTGGGGGGGAGCAGTTCTTC

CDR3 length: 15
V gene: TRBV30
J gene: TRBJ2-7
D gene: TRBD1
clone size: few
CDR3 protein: CAWRGGQGVSYEQYF
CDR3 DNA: TGTGCCTGGAGGGGGGGACAGGGGGTGTCCTACGAGCAGTACTTC

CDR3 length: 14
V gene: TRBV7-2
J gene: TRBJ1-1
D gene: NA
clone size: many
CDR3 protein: CASSFQGKGTEAFF
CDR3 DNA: TGTGCCAGCAGTTTTCAGGGCAAGGGGACTGAAGCTTTCTTT

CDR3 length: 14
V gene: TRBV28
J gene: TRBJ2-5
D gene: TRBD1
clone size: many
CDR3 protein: CASSLQGASETQYF
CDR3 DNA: TGTGCCAGCAGTTTACAGGGGGCATCGGAGACCCAGTACTTC

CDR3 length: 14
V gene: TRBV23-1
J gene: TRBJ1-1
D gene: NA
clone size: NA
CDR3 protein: CASRRRGPETEAFF
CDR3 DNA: TGCGCCAGCAGGAGGAGGGGACCCGAGACTGAAGCTTTCTTT

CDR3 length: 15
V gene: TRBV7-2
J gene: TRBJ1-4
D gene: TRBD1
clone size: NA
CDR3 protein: CASSRNRGLSEKLFF
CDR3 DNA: TGTGCCAGCAGCCGCAACAGGGGGCTTAGTGAAAAACTGTTTTTT

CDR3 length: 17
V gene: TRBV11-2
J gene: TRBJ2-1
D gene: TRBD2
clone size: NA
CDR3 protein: CASSLNLAGEAWNEQFF
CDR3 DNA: TGTGCCAGCAGCTTAAATCTAGCGGGGGAAGCCTGGAATGAGCAGTTCTTC

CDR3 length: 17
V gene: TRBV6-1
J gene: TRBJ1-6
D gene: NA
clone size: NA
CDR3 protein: CASSDHLRRGRNSPLHF
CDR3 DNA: TGTGCCAGCAGTGATCACCTTCGGCGGGGGAGAAATTCACCCCTCCACTTT

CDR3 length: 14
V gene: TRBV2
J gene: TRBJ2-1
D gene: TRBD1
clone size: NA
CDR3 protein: CASTWTGTYNEQFF
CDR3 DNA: TGTGCCAGCACCTGGACAGGGACCTACAATGAGCAGTTCTTC

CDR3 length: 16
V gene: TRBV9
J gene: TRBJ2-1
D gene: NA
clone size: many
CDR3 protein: CASSVVTGSTYNEQFF
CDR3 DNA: TGTGCCAGCAGCGTAGTTACAGGGTCGACCTACAATGAGCAGTTCTTC

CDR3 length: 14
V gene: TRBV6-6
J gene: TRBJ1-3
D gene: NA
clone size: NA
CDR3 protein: CASSSTVTGNTIYF
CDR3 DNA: TGTGCCAGCAGTTCGACAGTCACTGGAAACACCATATATTTT

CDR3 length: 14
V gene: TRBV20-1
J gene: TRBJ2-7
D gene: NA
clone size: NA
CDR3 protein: CSASRSVVNYEQYF
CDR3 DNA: TGCAGTGCTAGCCGGTCAGTGGTTAATTACGAGCAGTACTTC

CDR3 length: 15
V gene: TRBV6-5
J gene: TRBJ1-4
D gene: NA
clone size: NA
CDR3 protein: CASSYSARTREKLFF
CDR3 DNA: TGTGCCAGCAGTTACTCGGCGCGGACCAGGGAAAAACTGTTTTTT

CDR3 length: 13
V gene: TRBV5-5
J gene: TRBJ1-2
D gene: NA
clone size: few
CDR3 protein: CASSQDFRYGYTF
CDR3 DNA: TGTGCCAGCAGTCAAGACTTTCGTTATGGCTACACCTTC

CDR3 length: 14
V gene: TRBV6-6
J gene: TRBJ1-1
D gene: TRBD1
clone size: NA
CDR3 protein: CASSLSGGATEAFF
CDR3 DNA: TGTGCCAGCAGCTTGTCAGGGGGCGCGACTGAAGCTTTCTTT

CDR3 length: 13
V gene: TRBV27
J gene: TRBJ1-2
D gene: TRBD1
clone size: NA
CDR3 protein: CASWGQASYGYTF
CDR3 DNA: TGTGCCAGCTGGGGACAGGCCTCCTATGGCTACACCTTC

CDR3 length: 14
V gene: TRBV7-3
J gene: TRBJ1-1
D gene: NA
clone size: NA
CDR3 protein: CASSPTMGGTEAFF
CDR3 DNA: TGTGCCAGCAGCCCGACTATGGGTGGGACTGAAGCTTTCTTT

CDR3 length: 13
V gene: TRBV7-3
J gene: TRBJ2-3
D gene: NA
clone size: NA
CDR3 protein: CASSSGPGDTQYF
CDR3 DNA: TGTGCCAGCAGCTCGGGACCGGGTGATACGCAGTATTTT

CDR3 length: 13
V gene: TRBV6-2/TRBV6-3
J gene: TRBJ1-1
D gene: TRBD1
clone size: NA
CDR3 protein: CASRTGTVTEAFF
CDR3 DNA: TGTGCCAGCAGGACCGGGACAGTCACTGAAGCTTTCTTT

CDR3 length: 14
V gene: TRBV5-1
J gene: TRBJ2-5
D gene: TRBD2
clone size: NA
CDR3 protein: CASSFAGGRETQYF
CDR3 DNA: TGCGCCAGCAGCTTCGCGGGGGGGCGAGAGACCCAGTACTTC

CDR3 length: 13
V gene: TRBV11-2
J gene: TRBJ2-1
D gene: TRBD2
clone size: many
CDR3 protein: CASSSGLATEQFF
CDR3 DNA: TGTGCCAGCAGCTCGGGACTAGCTACTGAGCAGTTCTTC

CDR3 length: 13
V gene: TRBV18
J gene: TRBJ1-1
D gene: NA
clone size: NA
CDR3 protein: CASRRGGNTEAFF
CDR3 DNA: TGTGCCAGCCGACGAGGTGGGAACACTGAAGCTTTCTTT

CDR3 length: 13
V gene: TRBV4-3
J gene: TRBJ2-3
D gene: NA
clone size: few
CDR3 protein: CASSRGDADTQYF
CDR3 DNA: TGCGCCAGCAGCCGAGGAGACGCAGATACGCAGTATTTT

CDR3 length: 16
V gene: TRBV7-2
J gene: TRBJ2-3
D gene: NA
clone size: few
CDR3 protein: CASSLEGLLVLDTQYF
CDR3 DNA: TGTGCCAGCAGCTTAGAAGGACTCCTCGTTTTAGATACGCAGTATTTT

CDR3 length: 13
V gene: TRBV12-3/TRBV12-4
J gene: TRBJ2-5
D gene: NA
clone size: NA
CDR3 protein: CASRRSWGETQYF
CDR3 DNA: TGTGCCAGCAGAAGATCCTGGGGAGAGACCCAGTACTTC

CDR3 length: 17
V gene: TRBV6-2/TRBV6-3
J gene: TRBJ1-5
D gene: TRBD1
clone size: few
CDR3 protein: CASSPIRRTGLDQPQHF
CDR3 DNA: TGTGCCAGCAGTCCGATCCGCCGGACAGGGCTAGATCAGCCCCAGCATTTT

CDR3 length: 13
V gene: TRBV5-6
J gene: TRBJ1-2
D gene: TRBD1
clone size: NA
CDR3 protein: CASSFNRGYGYTF
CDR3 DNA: TGTGCCAGCAGCTTCAACAGGGGCTATGGCTACACCTTC

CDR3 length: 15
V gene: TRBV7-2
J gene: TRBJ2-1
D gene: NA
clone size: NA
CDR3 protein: CASSTLGGDYNEQFF
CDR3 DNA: TGTGCCAGCAGTACCTTAGGGGGAGATTACAATGAGCAGTTCTTC

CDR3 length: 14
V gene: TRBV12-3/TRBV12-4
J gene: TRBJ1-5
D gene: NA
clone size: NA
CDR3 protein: CASSLEFVPGPQHF
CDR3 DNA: TGTGCCAGCAGTTTAGAATTTGTACCCGGGCCCCAGCATTTT

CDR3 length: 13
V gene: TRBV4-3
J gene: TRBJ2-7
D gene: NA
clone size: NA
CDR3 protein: CASSQESWGEQYF
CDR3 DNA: TGCGCCAGCAGCCAAGAATCCTGGGGTGAGCAGTACTTC

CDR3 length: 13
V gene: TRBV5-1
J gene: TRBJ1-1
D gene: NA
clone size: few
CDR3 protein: CASSLQASTEAFF
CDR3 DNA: TGCGCCAGCAGCTTACAGGCAAGCACTGAAGCTTTCTTT

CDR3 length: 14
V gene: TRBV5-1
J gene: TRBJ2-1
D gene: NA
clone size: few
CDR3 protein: CASSLRTEYNEQFF
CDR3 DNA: TGCGCCAGCAGCCTGCGGACAGAATACAATGAGCAGTTCTTC

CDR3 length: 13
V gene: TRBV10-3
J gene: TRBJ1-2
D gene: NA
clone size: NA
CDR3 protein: CAISEGSDYGYTF
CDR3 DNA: TGTGCCATCAGTGAGGGTAGTGACTATGGCTACACCTTC

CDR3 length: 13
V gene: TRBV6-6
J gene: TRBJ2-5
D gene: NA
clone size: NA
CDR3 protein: CASSYWAQETQYF
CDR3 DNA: TGTGCCAGCAGTTACTGGGCCCAAGAGACCCAGTACTTC

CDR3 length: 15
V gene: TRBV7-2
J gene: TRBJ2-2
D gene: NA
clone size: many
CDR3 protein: CASSSPRQRTGELFF
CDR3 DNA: TGTGCCAGCAGCTCCCCCCGACAGCGGACCGGGGAGCTGTTTTTT

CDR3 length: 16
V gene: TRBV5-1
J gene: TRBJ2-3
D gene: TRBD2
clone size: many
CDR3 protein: CASSLEPTSATDTQYF
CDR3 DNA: TGCGCCAGCAGCTTGGAGCCGACTAGCGCCACAGATACGCAGTATTTT

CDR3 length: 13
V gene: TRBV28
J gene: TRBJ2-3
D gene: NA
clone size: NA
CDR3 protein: CATSGGSTDTQYF
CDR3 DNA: TGTGCCACCTCGGGGGGCAGCACAGATACGCAGTATTTT

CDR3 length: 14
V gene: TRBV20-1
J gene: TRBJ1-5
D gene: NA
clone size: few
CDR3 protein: CSAEGGAGNQPQHF
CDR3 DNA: TGCAGTGCCGAGGGGGGCGCGGGCAATCAGCCCCAGCATTTT

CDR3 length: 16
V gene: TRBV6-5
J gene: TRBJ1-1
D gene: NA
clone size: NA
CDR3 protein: CASSYIRTQRETEAFF
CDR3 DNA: TGTGCCAGCAGTTACATACGGACACAAAGGGAGACTGAAGCTTTCTTT

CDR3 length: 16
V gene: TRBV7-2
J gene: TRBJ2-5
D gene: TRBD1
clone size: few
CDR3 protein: CASSFQGERIQETQYF
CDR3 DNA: TGTGCCAGCAGCTTTCAGGGGGAGAGGATCCAAGAGACCCAGTACTTC